These 5 T cell receptor beta chains originate from one sample sequenced in a study of T cell changes during pregnancy in multiple sclerosis. Measured with immunoSEQ multiplex PCR; TCRdb has only the in-frame clones, and not every one. This sample has over 90,000 clones, with 75% to 95% found just once. Material: peripheral blood, obtained before pregnancy. The receptors derive from a female donor with multiple sclerosis, enrolled in a pregnancy study.

The chain combines TRBV4-1 with TRBJ1-2; D is ambiguous. This CDR3 contains 15 residues. V lost 2 bases and J 0 bases, leaving 10 bases between the germline ends. CDR1 MGHRA and CDR2 YSYEKL come from the germline V gene. DNA of the CDR3: TGCGCCAGCAGCCAATCACCTGGAGCTAACTATGGCTACACCTTC. It codes for CASSQSPGANYGYTF.

J is TRBJ1-2 and V is TRBV14, with D unclear. Germline loops: CDR1 SGHDN, CDR2 FVKESK. This CDR3 is built from 11 residues. The germline V and J ends were trimmed by 3 bases and 7 bases, with 6 bases remaining between them. The chain's CDR3 is CASSQASGYTF. CDR3 nucleotide sequence: TGTGCCAGCAGCCAGGCCTCTGGCTACACCTTC.

This chain joins TRBV18 and TRBJ2-5; D may be TRBD2 (5 bases). CDR1 and CDR2 (germline): KGHSH, LQKENI. CDR3 length: 13 residues. Trimming left V 1 base short and J 3 bases short, with 6 bases between. CDR3 nucleotide sequence: TGTGCCAGCTCACCACAACTAGAAGAGACCCAGTACTTC. As protein: CASSPQLEETQYF.

In DNA, the CDR3 is TGTGCCAGCAGCCGAGATCTCTCCCGCCCCGAGCAGTACTTC. This gives the protein CASSRDLSRPEQYF. The V call is TRBV5-4, the J call TRBJ2-7; D is unresolved. Germline CDR1 is SGHNT and CDR2 is YYREEE (reference sequence). The CDR3 runs 14 residues. The V end was cut by 4 bases, the J end by 6 bases, with 17 bases between.

V gene TRBV7-3 combines with J gene TRBJ1-1; a weak D match, TRBD1 (6 bases). This CDR3 has 16 amino acids. The germline V gene encodes CDR1 SGHTA and CDR2 FQGTGA. V was cut by 0 bases and J by 7 bases, with 18 bases left in between. The CDR3 loop is CASSLTPQGPQDEAFF. CDR3 DNA sequence: TGTGCCAGCAGCTTAACGCCCCAGGGGCCCCAGGATGAAGCTTTCTTT.